This TCR beta chain was sequenced in a study of CD8 T cells in cerebrospinal fluid in Alzheimer's disease. Points from the study as a whole: Versus healthy subjects, Alzheimer's patients more often had clones of at least 3%.

The germline gives CDR1 LNHDA, CDR2 SQIVND (reference sequence). CDR3 length: 14 residues. Frequency places this clonotype as medium-sized. Its antigen is undetermined. TCRdb re-called the 10x single-cell sequencing reads; one entry per CDR3 protein, DNA not given. The sample includes over a thousand distinct CDR3 sequences. The source is a human donor in good health. The chain is built from TRBV19 and TRBJ2-5. Sample: cerebrospinal fluid. CDR3 amino acids: CASSTAGYQETQYF.